This T cell receptor (beta chain) was sequenced for a study of T cell repertoires in cytomegalovirus infection. For the study at large: Public TCR beta signature analysis indicated the presence of both CMV infection and matching HLA type.

Study results and limitations: Cumulative frequency of public TCR beta families picked out carriers of CMV plus the relevant HLA. The ex vivo response was dominated by HLA-C-restricted CMV-specific TCR beta clonotypes.

There are 17 residues in the CDR3. CDR1 and CDR2 from the germline V gene are SGHVT and SQSDAQ. Trimming at V came to 5 bases and at J to 0 bases, leaving 11 bases not matched to a gene. TCRdb used MiXCR to reprocess the reads, holding one entry per CDR3 protein. The sample lists hundreds of thousands of distinct CDR3 sequences; approximately 25% were seen once. A remark on this clonotype: Antigen: not known. A much larger clone is a single base away; this may be a read error.

The sequenced material came from CD8+ T cells from PBMCs. The clonotype comes from a human donor in good health (CMV status not recorded). Some clones in this sample may be carry-over from other donors' samples. The chain recombines TRBV7-4 with TRBJ1-2; the match to TRBD1 covers 8 bases. The CDR3 here is CASSTIGQGPSNYGYTF. CDR3 nucleotides: TGTGCCAGCAGCACCATAGGACAGGGCCCTTCTAACTATGGCTACACCTTC.